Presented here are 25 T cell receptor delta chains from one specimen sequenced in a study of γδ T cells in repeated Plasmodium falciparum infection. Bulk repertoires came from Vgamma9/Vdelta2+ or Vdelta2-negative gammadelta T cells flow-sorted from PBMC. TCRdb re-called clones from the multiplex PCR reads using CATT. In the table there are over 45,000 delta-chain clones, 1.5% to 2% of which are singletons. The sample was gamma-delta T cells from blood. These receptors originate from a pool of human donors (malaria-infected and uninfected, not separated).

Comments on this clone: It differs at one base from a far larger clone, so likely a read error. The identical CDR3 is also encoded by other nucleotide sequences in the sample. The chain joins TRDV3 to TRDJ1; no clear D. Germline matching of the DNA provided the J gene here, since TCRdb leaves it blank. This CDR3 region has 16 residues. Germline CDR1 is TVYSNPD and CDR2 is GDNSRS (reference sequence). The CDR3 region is CAFRHLSWQYTDKLIF. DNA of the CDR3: TGTGCTTTTAGGCACCTATCCTGGCAGTACACCGATAAACTCATCTTT.

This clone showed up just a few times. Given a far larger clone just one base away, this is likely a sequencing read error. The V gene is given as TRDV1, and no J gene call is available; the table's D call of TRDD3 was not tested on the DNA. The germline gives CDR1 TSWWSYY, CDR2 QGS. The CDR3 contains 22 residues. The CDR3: CALGDLWPSSTYTGGFADKLIF. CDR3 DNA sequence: TGTGCTCTTGGGGACTTGTGGCCTTCCTCAACTTATACTGGGGGATTCGCCGATAAGCTCATCTTT.

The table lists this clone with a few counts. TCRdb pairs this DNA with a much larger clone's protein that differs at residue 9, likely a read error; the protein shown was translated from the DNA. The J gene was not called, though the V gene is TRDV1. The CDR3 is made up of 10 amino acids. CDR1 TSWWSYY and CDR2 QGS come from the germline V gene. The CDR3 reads CALGNNKLTF. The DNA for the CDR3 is TGTGCTCTTGGGAACAATAAACTCACCTTT.

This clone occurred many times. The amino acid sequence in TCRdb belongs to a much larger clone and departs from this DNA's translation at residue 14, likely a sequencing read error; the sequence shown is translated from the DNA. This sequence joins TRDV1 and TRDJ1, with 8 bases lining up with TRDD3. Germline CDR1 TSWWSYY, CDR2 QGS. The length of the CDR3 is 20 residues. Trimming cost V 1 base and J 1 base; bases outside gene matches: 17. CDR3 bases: TGTGCTCTTGGGGAACCCAGCCCTCCCAAATACTGGGGGTTCACCGATAAACTCATCTTT. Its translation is CALGEPSPPKYWGFTDKLIF.

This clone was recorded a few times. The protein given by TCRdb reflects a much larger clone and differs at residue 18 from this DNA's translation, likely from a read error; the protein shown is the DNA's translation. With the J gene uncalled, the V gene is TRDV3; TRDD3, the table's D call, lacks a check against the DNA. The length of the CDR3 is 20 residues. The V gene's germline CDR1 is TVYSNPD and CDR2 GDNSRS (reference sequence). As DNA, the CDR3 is TGTGCCTTTGAATATATAGCCCCCCATGGCTGGGGATTGTCATCCGATAAACCCATCTTT. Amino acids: CAFEYIAPHGWGLSSDKPIF.

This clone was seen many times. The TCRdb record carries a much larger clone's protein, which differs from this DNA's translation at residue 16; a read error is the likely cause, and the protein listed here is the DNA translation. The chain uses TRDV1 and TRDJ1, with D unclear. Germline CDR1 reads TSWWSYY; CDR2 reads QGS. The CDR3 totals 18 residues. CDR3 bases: TGTGCTCTTGGGGACCAAAGACTTTCTGACTGTAACACCGATAAATTCATCTTT. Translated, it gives CALGDQRLSDCNTDKFIF.

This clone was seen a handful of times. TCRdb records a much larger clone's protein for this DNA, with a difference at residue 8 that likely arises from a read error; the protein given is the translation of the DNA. The CDR3: CALVGVGTWRSLGPDKLIF. CDR3 nucleotide sequence: TGTGCTCTTGTCGGTGTAGGGACCTGGCGGTCCCTGGGCCCCGATAAACTCATCTTT. This chain uses TRDV1 with TRDJ1; a possible D gene is TRDD3 (5 bases). The J gene is absent in TCRdb and was assigned here via DNA matching to germline. There are 19 residues in the CDR3. CDR1 is TSWWSYY, CDR2 QGS, per germline. V dropped 7 bases and J dropped 3 bases, with 30 bases sitting between them.

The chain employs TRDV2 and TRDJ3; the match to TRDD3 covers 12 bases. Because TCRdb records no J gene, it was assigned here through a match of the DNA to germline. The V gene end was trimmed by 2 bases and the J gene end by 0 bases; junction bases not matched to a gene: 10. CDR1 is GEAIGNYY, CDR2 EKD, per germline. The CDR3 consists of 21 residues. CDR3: CACDRVLGDTAGSWDTRQMFF. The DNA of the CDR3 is TGTGCCTGTGACAGGGTACTGGGGGATACTGCCGGCTCCTGGGACACCCGACAGATGTTTTTC.

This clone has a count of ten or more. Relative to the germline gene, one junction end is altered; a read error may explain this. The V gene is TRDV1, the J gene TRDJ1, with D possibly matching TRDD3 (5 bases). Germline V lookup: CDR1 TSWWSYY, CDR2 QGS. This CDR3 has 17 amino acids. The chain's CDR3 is CALVEPHFPGYTDKLIF. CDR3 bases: TGTGCTCTTGTGGAACCGCATTTTCCGGGATACACCGATAAACTCATCTTT.

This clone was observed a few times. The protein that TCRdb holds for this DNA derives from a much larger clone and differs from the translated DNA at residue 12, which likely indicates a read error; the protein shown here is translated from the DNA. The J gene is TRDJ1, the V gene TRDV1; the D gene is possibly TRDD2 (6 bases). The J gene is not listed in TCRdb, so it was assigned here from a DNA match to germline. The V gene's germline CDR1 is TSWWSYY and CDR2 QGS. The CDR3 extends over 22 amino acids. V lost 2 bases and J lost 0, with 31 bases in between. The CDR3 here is CALGESKNEGALLLPYTDKLIF. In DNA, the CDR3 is TGTGCTCTTGGGGAATCTAAAAATGAGGGGGCGCTACTCCTACCTTACACCGATAAACTCATCTTT.

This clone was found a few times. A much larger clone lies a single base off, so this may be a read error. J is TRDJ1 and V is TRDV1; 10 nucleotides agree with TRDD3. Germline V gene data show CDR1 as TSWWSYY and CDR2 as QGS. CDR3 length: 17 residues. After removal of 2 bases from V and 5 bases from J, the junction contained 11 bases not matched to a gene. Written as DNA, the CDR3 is TGTGCTCTTGGGGAAGTCTACTGGGGGATTTCCGTTGATAAACTCATCTTT. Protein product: CALGEVYWGISVDKLIF.

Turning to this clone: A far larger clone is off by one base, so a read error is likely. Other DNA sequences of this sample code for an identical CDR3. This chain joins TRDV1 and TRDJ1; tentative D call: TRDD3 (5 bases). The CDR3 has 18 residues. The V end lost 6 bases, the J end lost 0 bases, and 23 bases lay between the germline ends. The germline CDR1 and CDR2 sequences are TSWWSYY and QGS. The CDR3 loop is CALGAPRAGLGYTDKLIF. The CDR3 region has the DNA TGTGCTCTTGGAGCACCTAGGGCTGGTTTGGGGTACACCGATAAACTCATCTTT.

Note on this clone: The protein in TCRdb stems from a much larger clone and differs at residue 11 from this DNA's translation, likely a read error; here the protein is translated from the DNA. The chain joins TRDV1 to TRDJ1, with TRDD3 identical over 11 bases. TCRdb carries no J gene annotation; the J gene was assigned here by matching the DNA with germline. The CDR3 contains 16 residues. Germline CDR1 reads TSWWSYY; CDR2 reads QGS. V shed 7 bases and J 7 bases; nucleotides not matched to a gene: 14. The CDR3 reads CALVFGPLGDTSKLIF. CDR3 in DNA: TGTGCTCTTGTGTTCGGCCCCCTGGGGGATACCTCTAAACTCATCTTT.

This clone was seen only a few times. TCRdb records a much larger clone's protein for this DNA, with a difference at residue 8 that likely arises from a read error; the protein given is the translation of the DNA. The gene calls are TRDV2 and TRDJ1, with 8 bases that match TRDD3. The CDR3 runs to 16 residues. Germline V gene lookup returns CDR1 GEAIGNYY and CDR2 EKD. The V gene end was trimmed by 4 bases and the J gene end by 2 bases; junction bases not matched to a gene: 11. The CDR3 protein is CACDSLGGTGTDKLIF. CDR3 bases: TGTGCCTGTGATTCACTGGGGGGTACGGGAACCGATAAACTCATCTTT.

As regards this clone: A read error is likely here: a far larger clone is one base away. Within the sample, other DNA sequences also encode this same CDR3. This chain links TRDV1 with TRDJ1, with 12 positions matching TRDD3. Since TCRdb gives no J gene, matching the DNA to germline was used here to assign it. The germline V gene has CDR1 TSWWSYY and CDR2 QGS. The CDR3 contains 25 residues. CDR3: CALGELFHTLRFPGGYAGYTDKLIF. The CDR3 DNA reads TGTGCTCTCGGGGAACTGTTTCACACTCTACGATTTCCTGGGGGATACGCGGGGTACACCGATAAACTCATCTTT.

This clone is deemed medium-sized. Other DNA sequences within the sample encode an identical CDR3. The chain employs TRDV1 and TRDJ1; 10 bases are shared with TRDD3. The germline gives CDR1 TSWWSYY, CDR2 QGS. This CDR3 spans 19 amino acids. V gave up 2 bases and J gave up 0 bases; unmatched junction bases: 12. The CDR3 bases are TGTGCTCTTGGGGAAGGTCCTAGTAACTGGGGGATTTACACCGATAAACTCATCTTT. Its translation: CALGEGPSNWGIYTDKLIF.

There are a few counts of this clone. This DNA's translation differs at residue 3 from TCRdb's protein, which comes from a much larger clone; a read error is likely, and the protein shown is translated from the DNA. DNA of the CDR3: TGTGCCTATGACACGAAGTACTACCAGCCGATGTACACCGATAAACTCATCTTT. It is translated as CAYDTKYYQPMYTDKLIF. The chain couples TRDV2 to TRDJ1, with D unclear. The CDR3 has 18 residues. The germline CDR1 and CDR2 sequences are GEAIGNYY and EKD.

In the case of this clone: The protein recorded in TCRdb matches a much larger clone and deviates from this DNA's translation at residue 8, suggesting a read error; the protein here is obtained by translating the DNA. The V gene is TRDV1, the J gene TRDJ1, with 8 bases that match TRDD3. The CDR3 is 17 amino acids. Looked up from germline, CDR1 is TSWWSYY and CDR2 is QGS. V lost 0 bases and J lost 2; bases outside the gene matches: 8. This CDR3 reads CALGELTVGDGTDKLIF. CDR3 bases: TGTGCTCTTGGGGAACTAACGGTGGGGGATGGGACCGATAAACTCATCTTT.

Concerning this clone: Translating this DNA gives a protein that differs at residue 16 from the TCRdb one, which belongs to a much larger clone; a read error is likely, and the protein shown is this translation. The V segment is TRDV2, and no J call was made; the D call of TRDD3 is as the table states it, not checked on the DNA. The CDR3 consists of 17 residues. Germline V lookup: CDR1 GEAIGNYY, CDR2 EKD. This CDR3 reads CACDTLGIGGYTDKLTF. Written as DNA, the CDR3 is TGTGCCTGTGACACACTGGGGATAGGGGGGTACACCGATAAACTCACCTTT.

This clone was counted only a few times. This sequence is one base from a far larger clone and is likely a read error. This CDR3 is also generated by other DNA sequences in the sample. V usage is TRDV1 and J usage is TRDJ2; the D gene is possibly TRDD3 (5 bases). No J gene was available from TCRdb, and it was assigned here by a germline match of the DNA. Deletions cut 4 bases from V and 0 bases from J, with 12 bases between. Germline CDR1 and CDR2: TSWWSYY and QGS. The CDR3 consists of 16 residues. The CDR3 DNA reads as TGTGCTCTTGGGGGCCCTTTCTGGGCTTTGACAGCACAACTCTTCTTT. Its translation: CALGGPFWALTAQLFF.

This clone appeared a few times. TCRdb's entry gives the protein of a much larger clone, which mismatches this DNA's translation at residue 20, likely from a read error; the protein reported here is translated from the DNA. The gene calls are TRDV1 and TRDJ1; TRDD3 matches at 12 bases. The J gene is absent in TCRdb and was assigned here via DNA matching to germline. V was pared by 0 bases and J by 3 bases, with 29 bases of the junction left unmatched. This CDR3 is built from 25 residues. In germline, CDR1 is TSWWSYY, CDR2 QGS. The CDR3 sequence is CALGELVGMYRHAPVLGDTADKLIF. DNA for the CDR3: TGTGCTCTTGGGGAACTAGTAGGGATGTACCGACACGCCCCAGTACTGGGGGATACTGCCGATAAACTCATCTTT.

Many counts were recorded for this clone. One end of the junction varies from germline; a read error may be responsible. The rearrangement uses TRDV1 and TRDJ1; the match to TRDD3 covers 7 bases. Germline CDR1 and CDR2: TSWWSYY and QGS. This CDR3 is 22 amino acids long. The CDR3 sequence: CALGDSATSHLNTGEVDDRLIF. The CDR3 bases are TGTGCTCTTGGGGACTCCGCCACTTCCCACCTAAATACTGGGGAGGTGGACGATAGACTCATCTTT.

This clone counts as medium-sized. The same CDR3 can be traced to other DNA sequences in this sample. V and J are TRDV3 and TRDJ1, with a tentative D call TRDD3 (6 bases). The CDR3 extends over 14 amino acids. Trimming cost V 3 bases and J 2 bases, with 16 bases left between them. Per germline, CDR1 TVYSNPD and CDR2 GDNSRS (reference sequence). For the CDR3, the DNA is TGTGCCTTCTTAGGGGATCGGAAGACCGATAAACTCATCTTT. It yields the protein CAFLGDRKTDKLIF. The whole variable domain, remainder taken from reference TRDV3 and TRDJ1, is CDKVTQSSPDQTVASGSEVVLLCTYDTVYSNPDLFWYRIRPDYSFQFVFYGDNSRSEGADFTQGRFSVKHILTQKAFHLVISPVRTEDSATYYCAFLGDRKTDKLIFGKGTRVTVEP.

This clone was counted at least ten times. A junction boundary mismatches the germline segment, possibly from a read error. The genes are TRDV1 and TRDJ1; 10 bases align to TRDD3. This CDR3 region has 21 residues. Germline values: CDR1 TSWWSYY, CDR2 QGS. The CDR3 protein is CSLGEPGLGRLGDLYTDKLIF. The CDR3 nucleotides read TGTTCTCTTGGGGAACCCGGCCTAGGTAGACTGGGGGATCTGTACACCGATAAACTCATCTTT.

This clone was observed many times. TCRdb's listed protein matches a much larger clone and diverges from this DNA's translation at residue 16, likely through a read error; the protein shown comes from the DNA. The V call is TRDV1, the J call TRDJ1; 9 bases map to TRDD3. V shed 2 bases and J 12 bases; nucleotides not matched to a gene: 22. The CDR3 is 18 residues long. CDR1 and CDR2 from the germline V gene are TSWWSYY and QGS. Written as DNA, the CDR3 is TGTGCTCTTGGGGAAGTGGCGCCCCTCACTCTACTGGGGGAGAAATTCATCTTT. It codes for CALGEVAPLTLLGEKFIF.